What follows are 8 T cell receptor beta chains derived from one specimen sequenced in a study of T cell responses to AZD1222 COVID-19 vaccine. Clones were read by immunoSEQ multiplex PCR, and TCRdb kept only the in-frame ones, dropping some. The table has 95,000 to 150,000 clones, approximately 86% seen once; the top ten hold 3%. The sequenced sample was peripheral blood, obtained 28 days after the second AZD1222 dose. The receptors here all came from an adult who received the AZD1222 COVID-19 vaccine.

The genes are TRBV6-5 and TRBJ2-5; TRBD1 matches 7 bases. This CDR3 spans 15 amino acids. Germline V CDR1 and CDR2: MNHEY, SVGAGI. V lost 6 bases to trimming and J lost 7 bases; unmatched junction nucleotides: 14. DNA of the CDR3: TGTGCCAGCAGCCGCGAGGGGGCGAAGTCTGGGACCCAGTACTTC. Amino acids: CASSREGAKSGTQYF.

This clone has more than one count but fewer than ten. This chain links TRBV11-2 with TRBJ2-4, with D perhaps TRBD1 (7 bases). CDR1 and CDR2 from the germline V gene are SGHAT and FQNNGV. CDR3 length: 16 amino acids. V lost 5 bases and J 0 bases, leaving 14 bases between the germline ends. CDR3 DNA: TGTGCCAGCAGCCAATACAGGGGACTAGCCAAAAACATTCAGTACTTC. Its protein product is CASSQYRGLAKNIQYF.

The chain has TRBV15 and TRBJ2-7, with D perhaps matching TRBD1 (6 bases). Trimming left V 1 base short and J 6 bases short, with 16 bases between. The CDR3 extends over 15 amino acids. CDR1 and CDR2 from the germline V gene are LNHNV and YYDKDF (reference sequence). CDR3 amino acids: CATSRVGRGPLEQYF. The CDR3 region has the DNA TGTGCCACCAGCAGAGTGGGCAGGGGTCCCCTCGAGCAGTACTTC.

This chain joins TRBV7-9 and TRBJ2-7; 8 bases agree with TRBD2. V gave up 5 bases and J gave up 3 bases; unmatched junction bases: 9. The CDR3 is 15 residues long. The germline V gene has CDR1 SEHNR and CDR2 FQNEAQ (reference sequence). The CDR3 nucleotides read TGTGCCAGCAGCCAAAGGGGGACTAGGCGCTACGAGCAGTACTTC. As protein: CASSQRGTRRYEQYF.

DNA for the CDR3: TGTGCCAGTAGTATACTCGGCCGACAGAAAGCTTTCTTT. This sequence encodes CASSILGRQKAFF. J is TRBJ1-1 and V is TRBV19; D might be TRBD1 (5 bases). With 2 bases removed from V and 9 bases from J, the gap between germline ends came to 13 bases. The CDR3 runs to 13 residues. The germline V gene has CDR1 LNHDA and CDR2 SQIVND (reference sequence).

The J gene is TRBJ1-2, the V gene TRBV21-1. TRBV21-1 has pseudogene status. The length of the CDR3 is 11 residues. DNA of the CDR3: TGTGCCAGCGGGGCTAACTATGGCTACACCTTC. Its translation is CASGANYGYTF.

V is TRBV4-1 and J is TRBJ2-2; D could derive from TRBD1 or TRBD2 (6 bases each). Trimming left V 1 base short and J 2 bases short, with 8 bases between. The CDR3 is 15 amino acids. Germline loops: CDR1 MGHRA, CDR2 YSYEKL. The CDR3 DNA reads TGCGCCAGCAGCCAAGCGGGGGCAAACACCGGGGAGCTGTTTTTT. This codes for CASSQAGANTGELFF.

The J gene is TRBJ1-2, the V gene TRBV12-3 or TRBV12-4, with D uncertain. The CDR3 sequence is 13 residues long. V lost 5 bases and J 4 bases, leaving 11 bases between the germline ends. In nucleotides, the CDR3 is TGTGCCAGCAGTGCCGGACGGATCTATGGCTACACCTTC. Its translation is CASSAGRIYGYTF.